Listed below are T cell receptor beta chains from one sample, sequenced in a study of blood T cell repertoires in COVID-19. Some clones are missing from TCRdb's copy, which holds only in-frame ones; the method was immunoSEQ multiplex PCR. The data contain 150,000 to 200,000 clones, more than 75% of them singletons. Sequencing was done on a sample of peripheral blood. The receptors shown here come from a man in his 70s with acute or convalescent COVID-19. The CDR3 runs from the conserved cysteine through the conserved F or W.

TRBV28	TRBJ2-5	CASSLVAGGGETQYF
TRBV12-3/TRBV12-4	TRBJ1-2	CASSLNGVYGYTF
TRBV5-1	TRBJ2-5	CASSSLPGTQETQYF
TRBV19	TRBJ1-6	CASSSTLESSYNSPLHF
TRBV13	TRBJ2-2	CASRRQDFYTGELFF
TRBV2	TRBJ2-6	CASSAEGLGANVLTF
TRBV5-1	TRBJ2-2	CASSFLTGELFF
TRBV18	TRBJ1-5	CASSSLQGRGQPQHF
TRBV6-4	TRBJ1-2	CASSSGTGFGYTF
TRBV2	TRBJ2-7	CASSRGTVYEQYF
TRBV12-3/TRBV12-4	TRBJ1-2	CASSFGDFYGYTF
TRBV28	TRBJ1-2	CASKTGTGGIGYGYTF
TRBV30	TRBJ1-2	CAFRAVGYTF